These T cell receptor beta chains were read from a single sample in a study of T cell responses to AZD1222 COVID-19 vaccine. Method: immunoSEQ multiplex PCR; TCRdb's copy keeps in-frame clones and lacks some. This sample has roughly 120,000 clones; 85% to 95% occur once, and the top ten carry 2.5% to 3.5%. The sample consisted of peripheral blood, taken on day 0 of AZD1222 vaccination. These receptors all come from an adult in good health. CDR3s include the opening cysteine and the closing phenylalanine or tryptophan. D genes are given only for firm matches. Expanded clones get a size class; other rows say once, few or many, or leave the size out.

.	TRBV19	TRBJ1-3	.	TGTGCCAGCCGTGGTAGGCAGGACTCTGGAAACACCATATATTTT	CASRGRQDSGNTIYF
.	TRBV5-1	TRBJ2-6	.	TGCGCCAGCAGCTTTGACAGGTTCTCTGGGGCCAACGTCCTGACTTTC	CASSFDRFSGANVLTF
.	TRBV28	TRBJ1-2	.	TGTGCCAGCAGTTCCGCCTCAACAGAAACTGCCTATGGCTACACCTTC	CASSSASTETAYGYTF
.	TRBV18	TRBJ1-1	.	TGTGCCAGCTCACCATCGGCAGGGAAGACTGAAGCTTTCTTT	CASSPSAGKTEAFF
.	TRBV7-3	TRBJ2-4	TRBD1	TGTGCCAGCAGCCGGGACAGGGGGAACATTCAGTACTTC	CASSRDRGNIQYF
.	TRBV7-9	TRBJ1-1	.	TGTGCCAGCAGAGCCGTCGGGATGAACACTGAAGCTTTCTTT	CASRAVGMNTEAFF
.	TRBV20-1	TRBJ1-2	.	TGCAGTGTACTAGGCAATGGCTACACCTTC	CSVLGNGYTF
.	TRBV12-5	TRBJ2-3	.	TGTGCTAGTGGGGTTGGTGGGTCGTTTGATACGCAGTATTTT	CASGVGGSFDTQYF
.	TRBV5-1	TRBJ1-2	TRBD1	TGCGCCAGCAGCTTAGGGACAGGCCAGGGCTATGGCTACACCTTC	CASSLGTGQGYGYTF
.	TRBV21-1	TRBJ1-2	.	TGTGCCAGCAGCAAACAATCACAGTCTGGGGACTATGGCTACACCTTC	CASSKQSQSGDYGYTF
.	TRBV3-1/TRBV3-2	TRBJ1-3	.	TGTGCCAGCAGCCAAATATGGAACTCTGGAAACACCATATATTTT	CASSQIWNSGNTIYF
.	TRBV27	TRBJ2-3	.	TGTGCCAGCAGTCCACAGACCCCAGATACGCAGTATTTT	CASSPQTPDTQYF
.	TRBV6-2/TRBV6-3	TRBJ2-1	.	TGTGCCAGCAGTTTCCCTACCGCCCGGGAGCAGTTCTTC	CASSFPTAREQFF
.	TRBV12-5	TRBJ2-7	TRBD2	TGTGCTAGTGGTTCCCCGTACGGGGGGATCTACGAGCAGTACTTC	CASGSPYGGIYEQYF
.	TRBV9	TRBJ1-1	.	TGTGCCAGCAATAGACAGGCCATGAACACTGAAGCTTTCTTT	CASNRQAMNTEAFF
.	TRBV19	TRBJ2-3	.	TGTGCCAGTAGTATAGATCTGAGCGAACAGCACACAGATACGCAGTATTTT	CASSIDLSEQHTDTQYF
.	TRBV10-2	TRBJ2-3	.	TGCGCCAGCAATAGCGGAGTGGTGAATACGCAGTATTTT	CASNSGVVNTQYF
.	TRBV28	TRBJ2-7	.	TGTGCCAGCAGTTCCGGGACACCCCGGCCCTACGAGCAGTACTTC	CASSSGTPRPYEQYF
.	TRBV9	TRBJ2-3	.	TGTGCCAGCAGCTCCAGCGGCCTCACAGATACGCAGTATTTT	CASSSSGLTDTQYF
.	TRBV7-2	TRBJ2-3	.	TGTGCCAGCAGCTTAGTATTCAGCACAGATACGCAGTATTTT	CASSLVFSTDTQYF
.	TRBV28	TRBJ2-7	TRBD1	TGTGCCAGCAGTCTCCAAACAGGGGGCTACGAGCAGTACTTC	CASSLQTGGYEQYF
.	TRBV20-1	TRBJ2-7	.	TGCAGTGCGAAGACTGGGTACGAGCAGTACTTC	CSAKTGYEQYF
once	TRBV19	TRBJ2-1	TRBD1	TGTGCCAGTTTGGGACAGGGGGCAGGGAATGAGCAGTTCTTC	CASLGQGAGNEQFF